Below are 25 T cell receptor beta chains sequenced from a single sample in a study of blood T cell repertoires in COVID-19. Assay used: immunoSEQ multiplex PCR; TCRdb lists only in-frame clones, some missing. The top ten hold less than 2.5% of the sample, which has roughly 140,000 clones, around 84% seen once. Sequenced material: peripheral blood. Receptor source: a man aged 65-85 years with acute or convalescent COVID-19.

The V gene is TRBV12-5, the J gene TRBJ2-5, with TRBD1 identical over 7 bases. CDR1 and CDR2 (germline): LGHNT, FRNRAP. The CDR3 extends over 16 amino acids. J gave up 5 bases and V 1 base, and 10 bases lay outside the gene matches. The CDR3 DNA sequence: TGTGCTAGTGGTTTGGGGACCGGGACAGTTTATGAGACCCAGTACTTC. This codes for CASGLGTGTVYETQYF.

This clone was seen a few times. The chain combines TRBV6-6 with TRBJ1-1; 7 bases are a match to TRBD1. The CDR3 is 13 residues long. With V trimmed by 5 bases and J by 3 bases, 3 bases remained unmatched. Germline V gene data show CDR1 as MNHNY and CDR2 as SVGAGI (reference sequence). CDR3 sequence: CASSQGDYTEAFF. The CDR3 DNA reads as TGTGCCAGCAGTCAGGGGGATTACACTGAAGCTTTCTTT.

J is TRBJ2-5 and V is TRBV27, with D unresolved. The CDR3 is 16 residues long. Germline V CDR1 and CDR2: MNHEY, SMNVEV (reference sequence). V was cut by 6 bases and J by 5 bases, with 22 bases left in between. This CDR3 is CASSPGARNLYETQYF. Here the CDR3 DNA reads TGTGCCAGCAGCCCCGGAGCCCGGAACCTTTACGAGACCCAGTACTTC.

This chain joins TRBV6-1 and TRBJ2-2; 11 positions match TRBD2. The germline V gene has CDR1 MNHNS and CDR2 SASEGT. There are 15 residues in the CDR3. With 4 bases clipped from V and 6 bases from J, the junction kept 4 bases outside the gene matches. CDR3 nucleotide sequence: TGTGCCAGCAGTGTAGCGGGAGGGCCCCCCGGGGAGCTGTTTTTT. Translated, it gives CASSVAGGPPGELFF.

J is TRBJ1-3 and V is TRBV30; no clear D. Trimming removed 3 bases from V and 7 bases from J, with 7 bases in between. The CDR3 contains 11 residues. The germline gives CDR1 GTSNPN, CDR2 SVGIG (reference sequence). The CDR3, as DNA: TGTGCCTGGAGCGTCGGGAACACCATATATTTT. Residues: CAWSVGNTIYF.

The genes are TRBV28 and TRBJ1-5, with 8 bases fitting TRBD1. The CDR3 runs 15 residues. The J segment lost 2 bases and the V segment lost 6 bases, leaving 6 bases of the junction unmatched. CDR1 and CDR2 from the germline V gene are MDHEN and SYDVKM. The CDR3 DNA sequence: TGTGCCAGCAGAACCGGACAGGGCGGCAATCAGCCCCAGCATTTT. Its protein is CASRTGQGGNQPQHF.

The chain links TRBV7-9 to TRBJ1-2, with D tentatively TRBD1 (5 bases). This CDR3 contains 14 residues. V dropped 5 bases and J dropped 0 bases, with 10 bases sitting between them. The germline gives CDR1 SEHNR, CDR2 FQNEAQ (reference sequence). CDR3 residues: CASSPDSTNYGYTF. The CDR3 nucleotides are TGTGCCAGCAGCCCAGACAGTACTAACTATGGCTACACCTTC.

The chain employs TRBV7-2 and TRBJ1-4; D remains ambiguous. The CDR3 spans 14 residues. The ends were cut back, 2 bases at V and 6 bases at J, with 10 bases in the middle. The germline V gene encodes CDR1 SGHTA and CDR2 FQGNSA. The CDR3 protein is CASSLRSSHEKLFF. The CDR3 DNA reads TGTGCCAGCAGCTTACGGTCCTCACATGAAAAACTGTTTTTT.

The count of this clone is one. The V call is TRBV5-1, the J call TRBJ2-3; 10 bases match TRBD2. CDR1 SGHRS and CDR2 YFSETQ come from the germline V gene. The CDR3 is 14 amino acids. J gave up 10 bases and V 5 bases, and 10 bases lay outside the gene matches. The CDR3 here is CASRLGTSDVAQYF. The CDR3 DNA sequence: TGCGCCAGCAGACTCGGGACTAGCGATGTGGCGCAGTATTTT.

This chain uses TRBV3-1 (or the pseudogene TRBV3-2) with TRBJ2-1, with 9 bases lining up with TRBD2. Germline V CDR1 and CDR2: LGHDT, YNNKEL (reference sequence). The CDR3 is made up of 17 amino acids. With 0 bases clipped from V and 0 bases from J, the junction kept 3 bases outside the gene matches. CDR3 sequence (DNA): TGTGCCAGCAGCCAAGAGGGACTAGCCGACTCCTACAATGAGCAGTTCTTC. It specifies CASSQEGLADSYNEQFF.

The rearrangement joins TRBV7-8 to TRBJ2-3; 11 bases align to TRBD2. V trimming: 6 bases; J trimming: 3 bases; junction bases outside the gene matches: 20. The germline V gene has CDR1 SGHVS and CDR2 FQNEAQ. CDR3 size: 20 residues. The CDR3 loop is CASRPGQRASGRIETDTQYF. The CDR3 DNA reads as TGTGCCAGCAGACCCGGACAGCGTGCTAGCGGGAGGATTGAGACAGATACGCAGTATTTT.

The chain uses TRBV6-5 and TRBJ1-4, with TRBD1 as a possible D gene (5 bases). Germline-derived CDR1 and CDR2 are MNHEY and SVGAGI. V lost 2 bases and J 7 bases, leaving 14 bases between the germline ends. The CDR3 is made up of 15 amino acids. CDR3: CASSYNFQGGEKLFF. In nucleotides, the CDR3 is TGTGCCAGCAGTTACAACTTTCAGGGAGGTGAAAAACTGTTTTTT.

This chain joins TRBV5-1 and TRBJ1-2, with TRBD1 as a possible D gene (6 bases). Deletions cut 1 base from V and 6 bases from J, with 16 bases between. The CDR3 sequence is 15 residues long. Germline loops: CDR1 SGHRS, CDR2 YFSETQ. DNA of the CDR3: TGCGCCAGCAGCTTGACTCCAGGGGAGTCGAATGGCTACACCTTC. Protein product: CASSLTPGESNGYTF.

The J gene is TRBJ2-3, the V gene TRBV5-8; D may be TRBD2 (6 bases). The germline V gene has CDR1 SGHTS and CDR2 YDEGEE. The CDR3 has 11 residues. The V gene lost 7 bases and the J gene lost 8 bases, with 11 bases spanning the gap. Here the CDR3 reads CASLWRGTQYF. The CDR3, as DNA: TGTGCCAGCCTTTGGCGGGGTACGCAGTATTTT.

This clone was seen a single time. This chain links TRBV2 with TRBJ1-2; D may be TRBD1 (5 bases). CDR1 is SNHLY, CDR2 FYNNEI, per germline. V was cut by 3 bases and J by 8 bases, with 19 bases left in between. The CDR3 has 15 amino acids. CDR3 residues: CASSDPPAGDTGYTF. The CDR3 DNA reads TGTGCCAGCAGTGACCCCCCGGCGGGGGATACGGGCTACACCTTC. Using reference TRBV2 and TRBJ1-2 for the parts outside the CDR3, the full variable domain is EPEVTQTPSHQVTQMGQEVILRCVPISNHLYFYWYRQILGQKVEFLVSFYNNEISEKSEIFDDQFSVERPDGSNFTLKIRSTKLEDSAMYFCASSDPPAGDTGYTFGSGTRLTVV.

The chain uses TRBV19 and TRBJ1-5; maybe TRBD1 (6 bases). The CDR3 extends over 12 amino acids. Per the germline V gene, CDR1 is LNHDA and CDR2 is SQIVND (reference sequence). With 8 bases removed from V and 10 bases from J, the gap between germline ends came to 15 bases. The CDR3 nucleotides are TGTGCCAGTCAGGGGCTGGGGTTACCCCAGCATTTT. Amino acid sequence: CASQGLGLPQHF.

The V gene is TRBV18, the J gene TRBJ2-6, with D possibly TRBD2 on 5 matching bases. V was shortened by 0 bases and J by 0 bases, with 12 bases between the two germline ends. CDR1 and CDR2 from the germline V gene are KGHSH and LQKENI. CDR3 length: 18 residues. The CDR3 nucleotides are TGTGCCAGCTCACCACCGGGGAGATACGCCTCTGGGGCCAACGTCCTGACTTTC. Protein: CASSPPGRYASGANVLTF.

V and J are TRBV6-5 and TRBJ2-5, with a weak D call TRBD1 (5 bases). Germline V gene lookup returns CDR1 MNHEY and CDR2 SVGAGI. V lost 0 bases to trimming and J lost 2 bases, with 10 bases between them. This CDR3 contains 15 residues. In nucleotides, the CDR3 is TGTGCCAGCAGTTACTCGGCAGGACAACAAGAGACCCAGTACTTC. This gives the protein CASSYSAGQQETQYF.

This clone turned up a few times. This chain uses TRBV6-1 with TRBJ2-7; TRBD1 agrees at 8 bases. V shed 3 bases, J shed 1 base, and the junction held 5 bases outside the gene matches. The CDR3 is made up of 15 amino acids. The germline gives CDR1 MNHNS, CDR2 SASEGT. This chain's CDR3 is CASSERQGFSYEQYF. The CDR3 bases are TGTGCCAGCAGTGAGAGACAGGGGTTTTCCTACGAGCAGTACTTC.

The chain joins TRBV30 to TRBJ1-4, with TRBD1 as a possible D gene (6 bases). V was pared by 7 bases and J by 7 bases, with 13 bases between. In germline, CDR1 is GTSNPN, CDR2 SVGIG (reference sequence). The CDR3 has 12 residues. The CDR3 coding sequence is TGTGCCTACCGACAGGCAGTTGAAAAACTGTTTTTT. Its translation: CAYRQAVEKLFF.

The genes are TRBV7-3 and TRBJ2-3; TRBD1 matches 12 bases. CDR1 is SGHTA and CDR2 is FQGTGA in the germline V gene. V was pared by 5 bases and J by 6 bases, with 9 bases of the junction left unmatched. This CDR3 region has 16 residues. The CDR3 sequence is CASSASGQGAGDTQYF. The CDR3 DNA is TGTGCCAGCAGCGCCTCGGGACAGGGGGCTGGGGATACGCAGTATTTT. The full variable domain, its missing parts supplied by reference TRBV7-3 and TRBJ2-3, is GAGVSQTPSNKVTEKGKYVELRCDPISGHTALYWYRQSLGQGPEFLIYFQGTGAADDSGLPNDRFFAVRPEGSVSTLKIQRTERGDSAVYLCASSASGQGAGDTQYFGPGTRLTVL.

The chain carries TRBV18 and TRBJ1-1, with D perhaps TRBD1 (5 bases). CDR3 size: 17 residues. V was clipped by 3 bases and J by 3 bases, with 20 bases between them. Germline values: CDR1 KGHSH, CDR2 LQKENI. CDR3 nucleotide sequence: TGTGCCAGCTCACCCGAGAGTGGTGCGACAGTGCACACTGAAGCTTTCTTT. Translating gives CASSPESGATVHTEAFF.

This clone was counted once. This chain links TRBV11-3 with TRBJ2-3; 9 bases align to TRBD2. Trimming removed 9 bases from V and 5 bases from J; junction bases left unmatched: 6. The CDR3 length is 13 residues. The germline V gene encodes CDR1 SGHNT and CDR2 YENEEA. This chain's CDR3 is CASRAGGQDTQYF. CDR3 nucleotides: TGTGCCAGTAGGGCGGGAGGGCAAGATACGCAGTATTTT.

V gene TRBV19 combines with J gene TRBJ1-1; perhaps TRBD1 as D (5 bases). Germline-derived CDR1 and CDR2 are LNHDA and SQIVND (reference sequence). Trimming shortened V by 6 bases and J by 1 base, and 12 bases separated the two germline ends. The CDR3 length is 14 residues. CDR3 in amino acids: CASRQSDTNTEAFF. CDR3 bases: TGTGCCAGTAGACAGTCGGACACGAACACTGAAGCTTTCTTT.

The chain couples TRBV27 to TRBJ2-7; 10 nucleotides line up with TRBD2. Trimming removed 10 bases from V and 6 bases from J; junction bases left unmatched: 24. Germline assignment: CDR1 MNHEY and CDR2 SMNVEV (reference sequence). The CDR3 spans 18 residues. CDR3: CANRTATKLAGPHGEQYF. As DNA, the CDR3 is TGTGCCAATCGGACTGCGACAAAACTAGCGGGACCTCATGGCGAGCAGTACTTC.